The 25 T cell receptor beta chains below come from one sample, sequenced in a study of T cells in Graves' hyperthyroidism and ophthalmopathy. Amplification targeted TCR beta CDR3 regions from RNA transcripts. First-round RT-PCR targeting the TCR CDR3 was performed with the HTBI primer set. TCRdb re-called the multiplex PCR reads with MiXCR, one entry per CDR3 protein. The data contain hundreds of thousands of distinct CDR3 sequences, 20% to 30% of them singletons. The sequenced sample consisted of blood. The receptors stem from a middle-aged man with Graves' hyperthyroidism that later progressed to Graves' ophthalmopathy.

This chain links TRBV28 with TRBJ1-2; 7 bases line up with TRBD1. V lost 8 bases, J lost 2 bases, and 2 bases stayed unmatched. The CDR3 is made up of 12 amino acids. The germline CDR1 and CDR2 sequences are MDHEN and SYDVKM. The CDR3 here is CASRQGNYGYTF. As DNA, the CDR3 is TGTGCCAGCCGACAGGGAAACTATGGCTACACCTTC.

For this clonotype: One base away lies a much larger clone, so this may be a sequencing read error. The chain joins TRBV27 to TRBJ2-4, with D perhaps being TRBD1 or TRBD2 (6 bases each). The germline gives CDR1 MNHEY, CDR2 SMNVEV (reference sequence). The CDR3 is made up of 13 amino acids. CDR3 in amino acids: CAGSPERGAIQYF. The CDR3 coding sequence is TGTGCCGGCAGTCCCGAAAGGGGGGCCATTCAGTACTTC.

This clonotype occurred many times. CDR3 loop: CASSLVVEQYF. CDR3 bases: TGTGCCAGCAGTTTGGTGGTAGAGCAGTACTTC. V is TRBV28 and J is TRBJ2-7; D ambiguous. Germline loops: CDR1 MDHEN, CDR2 SYDVKM. V dropped 3 bases and J dropped 7 bases, with 7 bases sitting between them. There are 11 residues in the CDR3.

This clonotype turned up a few times. The chain employs TRBV3-1 and TRBJ2-7; D gene ambiguous. The V end lost 4 bases, the J end lost 2 bases, and 9 bases lay between the germline ends. The CDR3 consists of 13 residues. Germline values: CDR1 LGHDT, CDR2 YNNKEL (reference sequence). CDR3 DNA sequence: TGTGCCAGCAGCCTTAGAACCACCTACGAGCAGTACTTC. Its protein product is CASSLRTTYEQYF.

V is TRBV6-5 and J is TRBJ1-1; D gene ambiguous. V shed 5 bases and J shed 4 bases, with 2 bases lying between them. Germline assignment: CDR1 MNHEY and CDR2 SVGAGI. The CDR3 covers 10 residues. CDR3 sequence reads: CASSPTEAFF. The CDR3, as DNA: TGTGCCAGCAGTCCCACTGAAGCTTTCTTT.

This clonotype was observed at least ten times. CDR3 DNA: TGTGCCAGCAGTTACGGGAGGCGGACTATATCCGGGGAGCTGTTTTTT. Its protein product is CASSYGRRTISGELFF. This sequence joins TRBV6-5 and TRBJ2-2; D perhaps matches TRBD2 (6 bases). Trimming shortened V by 2 bases and J by 6 bases, and 16 bases separated the two germline ends. Germline lookup yields CDR1 MNHEY and CDR2 SVGAGI. This CDR3 comprises 16 residues.

At least ten counts were recorded for this clonotype. This chain joins TRBV10-3 and TRBJ1-1; maybe TRBD1 (6 bases). Germline V gene sequence: CDR1 ENHRY, CDR2 SYGVKD. This CDR3 spans 15 amino acids. Trimming pared 4 bases from V and 1 base from J, leaving 13 bases between. CDR3 in DNA: TGTGCCATCAGTGGGGACCGGGGACAGAACACTGAAGCTTTCTTT. Amino acids: CAISGDRGQNTEAFF.

The V gene is TRBV6-5, the J gene TRBJ1-2, with 8 bases aligning to TRBD1. The V gene end was trimmed by 0 bases and the J gene end by 5 bases; junction bases not matched to a gene: 8. This CDR3 has 16 amino acids. CDR1 is MNHEY and CDR2 is SVGAGI in the germline V gene. CDR3 DNA: TGTGCCAGCAGTTACTCGGGGACAGGATTTTCTTATGGCTACACCTTC. Protein: CASSYSGTGFSYGYTF.

This clonotype has a count of ten or more. The J gene is TRBJ1-1, the V gene TRBV18; D is possibly TRBD1 (5 bases). V was pared by 4 bases and J by 7 bases, with 16 bases between. This CDR3 is built from 14 residues. From germline, CDR1 is KGHSH and CDR2 LQKENI. CDR3: CASSLTGGDSEAFF. CDR3 DNA sequence: TGTGCCAGCTCACTGACCGGCGGTGACAGTGAAGCTTTCTTT.

This clonotype was counted ten times or more. The J gene is TRBJ2-5, the V gene TRBV5-5; no definite D call. The germline CDR1 and CDR2 sequences are SGHKS and YYEKEE (reference sequence). The CDR3 sequence is 15 residues long. V was cut by 4 bases and J by 3 bases, with 16 bases left in between. CDR3 region: CASSQIQAMEETQYF. DNA of the CDR3: TGTGCCAGCAGCCAGATTCAGGCTATGGAAGAGACCCAGTACTTC.

This clonotype appeared many times. This chain links TRBV12-3 or TRBV12-4 with TRBJ2-6; D is ambiguous. V lost 3 bases and J 4 bases, leaving 10 bases between the germline ends. CDR3 length equals 15 residues. The CDR3 reads CASSFEWSGANVLTF. The CDR3 nucleotides read TGTGCCAGCAGTTTTGAGTGGTCCGGGGCCAACGTCCTGACTTTC.

V is TRBV7-9 and J is TRBJ1-1; D gene unclear. The germline V gene encodes CDR1 SEHNR and CDR2 FQNEAQ (reference sequence). The CDR3 contains 15 residues. The V and J ends lost 4 bases and 1 base respectively, with 13 bases between them. The DNA for the CDR3 is TGTGCCAGCAGCTCCCCAGCGGCGGGGAACACTGAAGCTTTCTTT. Translating it yields CASSSPAAGNTEAFF.

This clonotype has ten or more counts. The V and J genes are TRBV10-3 and TRBJ1-1, with 8 positions matching TRBD1. The CDR3 extends over 16 amino acids. CDR1 is ENHRY and CDR2 is SYGVKD in the germline V gene. V lost 5 bases to trimming and J lost 1 base; unmatched junction nucleotides: 9. The CDR3 DNA sequence: TGTGCCATCAGTACTATGACAGGGGTCGGGAACACTGAAGCTTTCTTT. This translates into CAISTMTGVGNTEAFF.

This clonotype was seen at least ten times. The chain combines TRBV7-9 with TRBJ1-5, with D maybe TRBD1 (6 bases). The CDR3 runs 13 residues. Trimming left V 5 bases short and J 4 bases short, with 9 bases between. Germline values: CDR1 SEHNR, CDR2 FQNEAQ (reference sequence). This CDR3 reads CASSDRFNQPQHF. DNA of the CDR3: TGTGCCAGCAGCGACAGGTTTAATCAGCCCCAGCATTTT.

This chain links TRBV12-3 or TRBV12-4 with TRBJ1-3; D is uncertain. This CDR3 region has 10 residues. V lost 6 bases and J lost 4, with 1 base in between. CDR3 coding DNA: TGTGCCAGCAGGGGAAACACCATATATTTT. Translation: CASRGNTIYF.

Ten or more counts support this clonotype. The chain joins TRBV24-1 to TRBJ2-4; D assignment may be TRBD1 or TRBD2 (5 bases each). From germline, CDR1 is KGHDR and CDR2 SFDVKD. V dropped 2 bases and J dropped 0 bases, with 7 bases sitting between them. There are 15 residues in the CDR3. CDR3 sequence: CATSDSGRAKNIQYF. DNA for the CDR3: TGTGCCACCAGTGATTCGGGACGAGCCAAAAACATTCAGTACTTC.

This clonotype was detected ten times or more. V is TRBV15 and J is TRBJ2-7, with TRBD1 identical over 12 bases. This CDR3 comprises 16 residues. Germline V lookup: CDR1 LNHNV, CDR2 YYDKDF (reference sequence). With V trimmed by 1 base and J by 5 bases, 6 bases remained unmatched. CDR3 sequence (DNA): TGTGCCACCAGCAGAGCAAAGGGACAGGGGGCCCACGAGCAGTACTTC. Translation gives CATSRAKGQGAHEQYF.

This clonotype was counted many times. This chain connects TRBV18 to TRBJ2-7, with D possibly being TRBD2 (5 bases). Germline V gene data show CDR1 as KGHSH and CDR2 as LQKENI. Deletions cut 2 bases from V and 0 bases from J, with 23 bases between. The CDR3 contains 19 residues. CDR3 bases: TGTGCCAGCTCACCATACCCAGCGGCTACGGGATCGAGCTCCTACGAGCAGTACTTC. Amino acids: CASSPYPAATGSSSYEQYF.

This clonotype was detected ten times or more. J is TRBJ2-2 and V is TRBV12-3 or TRBV12-4; 12 nucleotides agree with TRBD2. This CDR3 spans 15 amino acids. V shed 7 bases, J shed 4 bases, and the junction held 4 bases outside the gene matches. The CDR3 nucleotides read TGTGCCAGCATAGGGACTAGCGGGTTCACCGGGGAGCTGTTTTTT. Its translation is CASIGTSGFTGELFF.

This chain uses TRBV4-2 with TRBJ2-7, with 9 bases lining up with TRBD2. The CDR3 totals 16 residues. The germline V gene encodes CDR1 LGHNA and CDR2 YNFKEQ. With V trimmed by 4 bases and J by 3 bases, 10 bases remained unmatched. The CDR3 DNA reads TGTGCCAGCAGCCTCTCTGTGGCGGGAGGGCGCTACGAGCAGTACTTC. It yields the protein CASSLSVAGGRYEQYF.

This clonotype was counted ten times or more. The chain carries TRBV24-1 and TRBJ2-7, with D tentatively TRBD2 (5 bases). With 4 bases removed from V and 3 bases from J, the gap between germline ends came to 9 bases. Germline V CDR1 and CDR2: KGHDR, SFDVKD. CDR3 length equals 13 residues. CDR3 sequence: CATSDAGDYEQYF. For the CDR3, the DNA is TGTGCCACCAGTGACGCCGGGGACTACGAGCAGTACTTC.

This clonotype was seen many times. An end of the junction differs from the germline gene, which may be a read error. This sequence joins TRBV28 and TRBJ2-5; D possibly corresponds to TRBD1 (6 bases). This CDR3 is 14 amino acids long. Looked up from germline, CDR1 is MDHEN and CDR2 is SYDVKM. The CDR3 nucleotides are TGTGCCAGCAGTTCCGGGACACCCCAAGAGACCCAGTACTTT. It translates to CASSSGTPQETQYF. The full variable domain, its missing parts supplied by reference TRBV28 and TRBJ2-5, is DVKVTQSSRYLVKRTGEKVFLECVQDMDHENMFWYRQDPGLGLRLIYFSYDVKMKEKGDIPEGYSVSREKKERFSLILESASTNQTSMYLCASSSGTPQETQYFGPGTRLLVL.

This clonotype occurred many times. The chain carries TRBV2 and TRBJ1-1; perhaps TRBD1 as D (5 bases). This CDR3 spans 12 amino acids. Trimming stripped 6 bases from V and 7 bases from J, with 12 bases between. Germline-derived CDR1 and CDR2 are SNHLY and FYNNEI. The chain's CDR3 is CASRNRNYEAFF. The CDR3 region has the DNA TGTGCCAGCAGAAACAGGAACTATGAAGCTTTCTTT.

This clonotype was recorded a few times. This may be a read error, as it is one base from a much larger clone. The chain has TRBV27 and TRBJ2-7; 8 bases agree with TRBD1. The CDR3 extends over 16 amino acids. CDR1 MNHEY and CDR2 SMNVEV come from the germline V gene (reference sequence). The CDR3 here is CASSLRTGQTPYEQCF. CDR3 nucleotide sequence: TGTGCCAGCAGTCTACGGACAGGGCAAACTCCCTACGAGCAGTGCTTC.

In this sample, this clonotype turned up many times. The chain carries TRBV11-2 and TRBJ1-3; a weak D match, TRBD1 (5 bases). V was shortened by 3 bases and J by 2 bases, with 8 bases between the two germline ends. Germline V gene sequence: CDR1 SGHAT, CDR2 FQNNGV. The CDR3 runs 14 residues. The CDR3 nucleotides read TGTGCCAGCAGCTTCGGGGGTACTGGAAACACCATATATTTT. Residues: CASSFGGTGNTIYF. The full variable domain, with the rest looked up from reference TRBV11-2 and TRBJ1-3, is EAGVAQSPRYKIIEKRQSVAFWCNPISGHATLYWYQQILGQGPKLLIQFQNNGVVDDSQLPKDRFSAERLKGVDSTLKIQPAKLEDSAVYLCASSFGGTGNTIYFGEGSWLTVV.